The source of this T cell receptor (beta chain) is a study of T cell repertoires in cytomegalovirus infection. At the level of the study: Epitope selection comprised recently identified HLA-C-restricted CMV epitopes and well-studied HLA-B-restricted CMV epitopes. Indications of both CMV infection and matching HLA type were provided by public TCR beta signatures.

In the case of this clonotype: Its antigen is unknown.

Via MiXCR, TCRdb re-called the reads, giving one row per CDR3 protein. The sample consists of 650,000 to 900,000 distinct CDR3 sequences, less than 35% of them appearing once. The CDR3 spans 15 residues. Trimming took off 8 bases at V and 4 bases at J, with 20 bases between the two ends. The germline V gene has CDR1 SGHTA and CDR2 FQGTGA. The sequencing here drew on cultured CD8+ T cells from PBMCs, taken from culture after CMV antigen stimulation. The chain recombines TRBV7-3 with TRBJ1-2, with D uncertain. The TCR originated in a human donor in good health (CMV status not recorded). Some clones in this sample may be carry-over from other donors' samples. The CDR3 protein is CASGSGGGYLYGYTF. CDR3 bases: TGTGCCAGCGGGTCCGGAGGAGGGTACCTCTATGGCTACACCTTC.